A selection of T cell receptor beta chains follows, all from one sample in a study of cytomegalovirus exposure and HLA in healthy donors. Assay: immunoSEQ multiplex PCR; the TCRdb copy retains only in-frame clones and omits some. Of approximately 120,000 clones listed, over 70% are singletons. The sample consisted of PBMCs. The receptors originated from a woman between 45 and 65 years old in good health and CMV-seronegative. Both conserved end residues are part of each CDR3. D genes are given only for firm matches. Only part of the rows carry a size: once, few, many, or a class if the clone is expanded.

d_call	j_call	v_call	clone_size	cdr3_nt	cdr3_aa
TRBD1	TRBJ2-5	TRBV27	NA	TGTGCCAGCAGTTTATCTACAGGGGTCCAAGAGACCCAGTACTTC	CASSLSTGVQETQYF
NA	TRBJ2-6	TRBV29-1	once	TGCAGCGTTGATGGCGGGATCTCTGGGGCCAACGTCCTGACTTTC	CSVDGGISGANVLTF
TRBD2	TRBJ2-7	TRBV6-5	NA	TGTGCCAGCAGTTACTGGGCTAGCGGAAGTGAGCAGTACTTC	CASSYWASGSEQYF
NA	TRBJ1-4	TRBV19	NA	TGTGCCAGTAGCCGCCGCCAGGGTTTAAATGAAAAACTGTTTTTT	CASSRRQGLNEKLFF
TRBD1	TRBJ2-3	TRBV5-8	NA	TGTGCCAGCAGCTCCGGCACAGGGGGCGTCACAGATACGCAGTATTTT	CASSSGTGGVTDTQYF
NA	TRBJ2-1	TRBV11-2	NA	TGTGCCAGCAGCTTGGGTAGCGGATACAATGAGCAGTTCTTC	CASSLGSGYNEQFF
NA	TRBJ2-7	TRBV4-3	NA	TGCGCCAGCAGCCAAGATATCGGGTTAACCTCCTACGAGCAGTACTTC	CASSQDIGLTSYEQYF
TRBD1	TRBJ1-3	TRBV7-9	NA	TGTGCCAGCAGCTTAGATGGTTGGGACAGGTACTCTGGAAACACCATATATTTT	CASSLDGWDRYSGNTIYF
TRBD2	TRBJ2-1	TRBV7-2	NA	TGTGCCAGCAGCTCCGGACTAGGAGGCATGAATGAGCAGTTCTTC	CASSSGLGGMNEQFF
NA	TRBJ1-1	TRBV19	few	TGTGCCAGTACCCGGGGGACGAACACTGAAGCTTTCTTT	CASTRGTNTEAFF
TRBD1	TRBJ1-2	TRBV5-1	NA	TGCGCCAGCAGCAAAAACCCGGGACAGGGAGGTACCTATGGCTACACCTTC	CASSKNPGQGGTYGYTF
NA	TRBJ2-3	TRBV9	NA	TGTGCCAGCAGCGTAGGTTCAGGGGTAGATACGCAGTATTTT	CASSVGSGVDTQYF
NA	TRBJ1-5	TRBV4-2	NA	TGTGCCAGCAGCCCCCCCGGGAATAGCAATCAGCCCCAGCATTTT	CASSPPGNSNQPQHF
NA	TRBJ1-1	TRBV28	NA	TGTGCCAGCAGTAGCTCCTCGGGGATGAACACTGAAGCTTTCTTT	CASSSSSGMNTEAFF
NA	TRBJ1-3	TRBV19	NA	TGTGCCAGTGGGAGCTCTGGAAACACCATATATTTT	CASGSSGNTIYF
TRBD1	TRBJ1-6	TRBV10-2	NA	TGCGCCAGCAGCACAGGGGTAGGCTCACCCCTCCACTTT	CASSTGVGSPLHF
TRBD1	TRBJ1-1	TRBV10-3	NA	TGTGCCATCAGCGACAGGGGGGATGAAGCTTTCTTT	CAISDRGDEAFF
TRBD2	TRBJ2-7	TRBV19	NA	TGTGCCAGTAGTCCGGGACTAGACTACGAGCAGTACTTC	CASSPGLDYEQYF
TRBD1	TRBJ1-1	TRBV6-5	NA	TGTGCCAGCAGTTGGGGACAGACGAGAGAAGCTTTCTTT	CASSWGQTREAFF
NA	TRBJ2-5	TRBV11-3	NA	TGTGCCAGCAGCCAGGGGCAAGAGACCCAGTACTTC	CASSQGQETQYF
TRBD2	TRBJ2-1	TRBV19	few	TGTGCCAGTAGTCCCCGACTAGCGGGGGTTTACAATGAGCAGTTCTTC	CASSPRLAGVYNEQFF
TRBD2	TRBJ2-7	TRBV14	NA	TGTGCCAGCAGCCAAGACGGGACTAGCGGGAGTGCCCCCTCCTACGAGCAGTACTTC	CASSQDGTSGSAPSYEQYF
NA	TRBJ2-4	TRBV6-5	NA	TGTGCCAGTACAAATGGAAACATTCAGTACTTC	CASTNGNIQYF
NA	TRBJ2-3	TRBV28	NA	TGTGCCAGCAGTTTCCTCACCTTAGCGGCAAGGGTAGATACGCAGTATTTT	CASSFLTLAARVDTQYF
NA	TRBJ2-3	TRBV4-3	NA	TGCGCCAGCAGCCCTGGGCCCGGCGATACGCAGTATTTT	CASSPGPGDTQYF
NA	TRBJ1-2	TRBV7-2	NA	TGTGCCAGCAGCTTAATGGCCTATGGCTACACCTTC	CASSLMAYGYTF
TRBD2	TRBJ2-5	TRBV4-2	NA	TGTGCCAGCAGCCAAGATTGGGGACTAGCGGACTTCGAGACCCAGTACTTC	CASSQDWGLADFETQYF